This TCR beta chain derives from a study of neurological immune-mediated disorders. Study-wide results and limits: The greatest TCR clonal expansion occurred in HTLV-1-associated myelopathy and the least in multiple sclerosis, which fell below healthy controls.

From the 5' RACE reads, TCRdb called clonotypes with MiXCR, one entry per CDR3 protein. Of over 65,000 distinct CDR3 sequences in the sample, about 9.4% were seen once. Germline loops: CDR1 KGHDR, CDR2 SFDVKD. This CDR3 spans 17 amino acids. On this clonotype itself: Its antigen is unknown. Relative to the germline gene, one junction end is altered; a read error may explain this.

What was sequenced was PBMCs. The rearrangement uses TRBV24-1 and TRBJ2-1; 9 bases fit TRBD2. The receptor was derived from a middle-aged man in good health. The CDR3 DNA reads as TGTTCCACCAGTGATAGTGGTAGCGGGAGCGCCTACAATGAGCAGTTCTTC. Its translation: CSTSDSGSGSAYNEQFF.